The T cell receptor (beta chain) under discussion was sequenced for a study of regulatory T cells in long-lasting Graves disease. Notes on the study in general: Researchers reported studying only peripheral blood, not thyroid tissue. More public clonotypes were shared by persistent patients (under 3,000) than by new patients (about 970). Under persistent disease, TRBV28, TRBJ1-2 and TRBJ2-5 were used preferentially. Lower TCR diversity characterized persistent Graves' patients relative to newly diagnosed patients.

Time point noted: newly diagnosed GD, antithyroid drugs for less than 3 months. PBMC RNA was the source of the TCR library. Arm-PCR of CDR3 regions and iRepertoire HTBI primers were used to build TCR beta libraries. TCRdb used MiXCR to reprocess the multiplex PCR reads, holding one entry per CDR3 protein. The data show about 310,000 distinct CDR3 sequences, under 20% seen once. This clonotype was seen ten or more times. No antigen is known for it. Trimming took 2 bases from V and 1 from J, leaving 11 bases between them. Germline V CDR1 and CDR2: SGHVS, FQNEAQ. CDR3 length equals 15 residues. The sequenced sample was peripheral blood mononuclear cells (PBMCs), obtained at new diagnosis, from a patient treated with antithyroid drugs. This TCR was sampled from a female donor with Graves disease. This rearrangement joins TRBV7-8 to TRBJ1-1; no reliable D call. The CDR3 protein is CASSLRAAKNTEAFF. The CDR3 bases are TGTGCCAGCAGCTTAAGGGCGGCGAAGAACACTGAAGCTTTCTTT.